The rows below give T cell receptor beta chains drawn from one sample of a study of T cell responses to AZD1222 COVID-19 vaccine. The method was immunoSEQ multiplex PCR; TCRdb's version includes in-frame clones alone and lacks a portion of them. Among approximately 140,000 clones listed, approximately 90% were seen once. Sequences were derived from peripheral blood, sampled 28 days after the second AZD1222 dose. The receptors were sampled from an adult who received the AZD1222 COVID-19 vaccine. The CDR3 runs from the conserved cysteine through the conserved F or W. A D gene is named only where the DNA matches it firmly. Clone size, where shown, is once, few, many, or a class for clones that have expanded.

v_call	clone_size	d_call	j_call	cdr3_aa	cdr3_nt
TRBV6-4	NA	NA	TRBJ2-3	CASSDGSSASTDTQYF	TGTGCCAGCAGTGACGGATCTAGTGCTAGCACAGATACGCAGTATTTT
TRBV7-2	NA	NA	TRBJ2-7	CASSLGGEVYEQYF	TGTGCCAGCAGCTTAGGAGGGGAAGTCTACGAGCAGTACTTC
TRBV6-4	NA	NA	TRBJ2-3	CASSDGMGADTQYF	TGTGCCAGCAGTGACGGGATGGGAGCAGATACGCAGTATTTT
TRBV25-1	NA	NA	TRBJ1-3	CASSANETATLSGNTIYF	TGTGCCAGCAGCGCAAACGAGACAGCCACTCTCTCTGGAAACACCATATATTTT
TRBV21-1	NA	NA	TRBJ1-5	CAIPQRALRGMNQPQHF	TGTGCGATACCGCAAAGGGCCCTCAGGGGAATGAATCAGCCCCAGCATTTT
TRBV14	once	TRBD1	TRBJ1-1	CASSQMGQGYSEAFF	TGTGCCAGCAGCCAAATGGGACAGGGGTACTCTGAAGCTTTCTTT
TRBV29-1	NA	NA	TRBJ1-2	CSTGKGGSNYGYTF	TGCAGCACTGGGAAGGGCGGTTCGAACTATGGCTACACCTTC
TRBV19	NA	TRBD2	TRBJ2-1	CASSVSGRAFNEQFF	TGTGCCAGTAGTGTTAGCGGGAGGGCCTTCAATGAGCAGTTCTTC
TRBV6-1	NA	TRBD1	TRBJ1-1	CASSAPRGPRIRNTEAFF	TGTGCCAGCAGTGCTCCCAGGGGGCCGAGGATAAGGAACACTGAAGCTTTCTTT
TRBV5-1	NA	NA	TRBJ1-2	CASSLDRASNYGYTF	TGCGCCAGCAGCTTGGACAGGGCCAGTAACTATGGCTACACCTTC
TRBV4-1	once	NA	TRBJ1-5	CASSQVSEQPQHF	TGCGCCAGCAGCCAAGTGTCGGAGCAGCCCCAGCATTTT
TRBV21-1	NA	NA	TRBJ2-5	CASSKGQGRLAETQYF	TGTGCCAGCAGCAAAGGACAGGGGCGCTTGGCAGAGACCCAGTACTTC
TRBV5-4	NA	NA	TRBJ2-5	CASTKTEALGAQYF	TGTGCCAGCACAAAGACGGAGGCACTAGGGGCCCAGTACTTC
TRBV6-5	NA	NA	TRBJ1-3	CASSYSVGNTIYF	TGTGCCAGCAGTTACTCCGTCGGAAACACCATATATTTT
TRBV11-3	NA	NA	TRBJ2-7	CASTILHRTYEQYF	TGTGCCAGCACCATTCTTCACAGAACCTACGAGCAGTACTTC
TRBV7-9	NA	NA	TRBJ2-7	CASSSPSGSEQYF	TGTGCCAGCAGCTCTCCTTCAGGGTCCGAGCAGTACTTC
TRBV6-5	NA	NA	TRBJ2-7	CASSSGGLRSYEQYF	TGTGCCAGCAGCTCCGGGGGTCTAAGGTCCTACGAGCAGTACTTC
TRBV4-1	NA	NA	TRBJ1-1	CASSPDLPGVMRSEAFF	TGCGCCAGCAGCCCCGATCTACCAGGGGTTATGAGGTCTGAAGCTTTCTTT
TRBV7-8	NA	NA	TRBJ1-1	CASSLRAGENTEAFF	TGTGCCAGCAGCTTACGGGCAGGGGAAAACACTGAAGCTTTCTTT
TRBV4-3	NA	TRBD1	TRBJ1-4	CASSQGGTGYQKLFF	TGCGCCAGCAGCCAAGGAGGGACAGGGTACCAAAAACTGTTTTTT
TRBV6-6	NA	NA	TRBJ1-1	CASSLGKAASLNTEAFF	TGTGCCAGCAGTCTGGGCAAGGCAGCTTCCCTGAACACTGAAGCTTTCTTT
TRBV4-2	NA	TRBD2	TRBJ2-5	CASSHDIAGLASVAQYF	TGTGCCAGCAGCCATGATATAGCGGGACTCGCTTCGGTTGCCCAGTACTTC
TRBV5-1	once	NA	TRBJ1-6	CASSFGTPYPSYNSPLHF	TGCGCCAGCAGCTTCGGGACTCCCTATCCCTCATATAATTCACCCCTCCACTTT
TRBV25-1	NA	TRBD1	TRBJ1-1	CASSEYGQGEAFF	TGTGCCAGCAGTGAATATGGACAGGGTGAAGCTTTCTTT
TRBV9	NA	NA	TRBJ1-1	CASSVAGVNTEAFF	TGTGCCAGCAGCGTAGCCGGGGTGAACACTGAAGCTTTCTTT
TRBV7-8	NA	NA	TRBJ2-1	CASSPSLDEQFF	TGTGCCAGCAGCCCTAGTCTCGATGAGCAGTTCTTC